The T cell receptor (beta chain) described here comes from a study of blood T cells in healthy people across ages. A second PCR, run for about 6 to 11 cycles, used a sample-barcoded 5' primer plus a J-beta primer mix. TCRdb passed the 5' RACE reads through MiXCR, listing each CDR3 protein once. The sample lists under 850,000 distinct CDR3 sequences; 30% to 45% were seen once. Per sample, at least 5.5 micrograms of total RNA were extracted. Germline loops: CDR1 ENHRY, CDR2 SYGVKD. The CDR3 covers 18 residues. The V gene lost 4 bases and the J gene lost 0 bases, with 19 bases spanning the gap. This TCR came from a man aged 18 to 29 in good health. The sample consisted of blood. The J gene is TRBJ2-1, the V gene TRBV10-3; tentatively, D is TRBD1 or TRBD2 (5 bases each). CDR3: CAISGPPWDPSSYNEQFF. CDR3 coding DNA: TGTGCCATCAGTGGCCCACCTTGGGACCCGTCCTCCTACAATGAGCAGTTCTTC.